This TCR beta chain was retrieved from a study of identical twins. cDNA carried unique molecular identifiers, and a universal primer site was added by template switching. TCRdb re-analysed the 5' RACE reads in MiXCR, keeping a single row per CDR3 protein. The sample contains fewer than 800,000 distinct CDR3 sequences, roughly 6.6% of which appear only once. The CDR3 is 16 amino acids. V dropped 3 bases and J dropped 3 bases, with 15 bases sitting between them. Germline V CDR1 and CDR2: MDHEN, SYDVKM. This clonotype was counted between two and nine times. Another study also made use of these data, one on yellow fever vaccine responses in identical twins. From that paper: Twins reportedly showed a vaccine T cell response that seemed partly convergent and partly personalized.

This TCR was recovered from a woman between 18 and 30 years old in good health. Specimen: PBMCs. The rearrangement links TRBV28 to TRBJ1-5; maybe TRBD1 (5 bases). The CDR3 spells CASSFASGEPNQPQHF. For the CDR3, the DNA is TGTGCCAGCAGTTTCGCCTCGGGGGAGCCCAATCAGCCCCAGCATTTT.